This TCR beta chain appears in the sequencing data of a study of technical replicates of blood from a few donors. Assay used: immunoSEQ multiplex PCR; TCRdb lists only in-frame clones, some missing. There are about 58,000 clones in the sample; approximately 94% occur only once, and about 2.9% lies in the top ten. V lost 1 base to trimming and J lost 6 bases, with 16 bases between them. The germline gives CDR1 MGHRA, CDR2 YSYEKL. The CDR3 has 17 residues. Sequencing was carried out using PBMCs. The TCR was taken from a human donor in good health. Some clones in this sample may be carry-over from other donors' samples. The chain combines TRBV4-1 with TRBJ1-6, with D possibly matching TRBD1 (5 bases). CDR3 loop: CASSQVSQGVPNSPLHF. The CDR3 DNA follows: TGCGCCAGCAGCCAAGTTTCCCAGGGTGTCCCTAATTCACCCCTCCACTTT.